Many counts were recorded for the clone carrying this T cell receptor beta chain. Its matching antigen is unknown. The CDR3 totals 16 residues. V was shortened by 6 bases and J by 0 bases, with 18 bases between the two germline ends. Per the germline V gene, CDR1 is SGHTA and CDR2 is FQGNSA. This entry is derived from a study of T cells in Graves' hyperthyroidism and ophthalmopathy. Study-level results: Ophthalmopathy and stable hyperthyroidism were told apart by a 13 V-J model.

RNA transcripts served as the template for amplifying TCR beta CDR3 regions. Initially, a first-round RT-PCR of the TCR CDR3 employed the HTBI primer set. In TCRdb, the multiplex PCR reads were re-called with MiXCR into one record per CDR3 protein. The data hold hundreds of thousands of distinct CDR3 sequences, with over 15% observed a single time. The sequence derives from a woman aged 55-69 years with Graves' ophthalmopathy. Sequenced material: blood. J is TRBJ2-7 and V is TRBV7-2; D may correspond to TRBD1 or TRBD2 (5 bases each). The CDR3 sequence: CASREPGRTGSYEQYF. Written as DNA, the CDR3 is TGTGCCAGCAGAGAACCAGGGAGAACGGGCTCCTACGAGCAGTACTTC. The full variable domain, completed using reference TRBV7-2 and TRBJ2-7, is GAGVSQSPSNKVTEKGKDVELRCDPISGHTALYWYRQSLGQGLEFLIYFQGNSAPDKSGLPSDRFSAERTGGSVSTLTIQRTQQEDSAVYLCASREPGRTGSYEQYFGPGTRLTVT.